The present T cell receptor (beta chain) was sequenced within a study of CD8+ T cells in alopecia areata. Study-level results: Against the mouse data, patients shared TCRs less clearly, possibly for HLA reasons.

Described treatment: oral pan-JAK inhibitor, 5-10 mg twice daily. Investigators sorted PBMCs to obtain both CD4+ and CD8+ T cells. Sequencing used cDNA as its template, made by extracting RNA and reverse transcribing it. The repertoire was sequenced with immunoSEQ multiplex PCR; TCRdb's copy has only in-frame clones and lacks some. The sample has fewer than 250,000 clones, around 56% seen once. This CDR3 contains 16 residues. The V segment lost 0 bases and the J segment 6 bases; nucleotides outside the gene matches: 9. Germline values: CDR1 MNHEY, CDR2 SMNVEV (reference sequence). For this clone: Antigen unknown.

The sequence was collected from a human donor with alopecia areata. The chain joins TRBV27 to TRBJ1-2; 8 positions agree with TRBD1. The sequences come from CD4+ T cells sorted from blood, collected at week 4, from a patient treated with tofacitinib. The CDR3 nucleotides are TGTGCCAGCAGTTTATCCAGGACAGGGAAAATAGATGGCTACACCTTC. Translating it yields CASSLSRTGKIDGYTF.